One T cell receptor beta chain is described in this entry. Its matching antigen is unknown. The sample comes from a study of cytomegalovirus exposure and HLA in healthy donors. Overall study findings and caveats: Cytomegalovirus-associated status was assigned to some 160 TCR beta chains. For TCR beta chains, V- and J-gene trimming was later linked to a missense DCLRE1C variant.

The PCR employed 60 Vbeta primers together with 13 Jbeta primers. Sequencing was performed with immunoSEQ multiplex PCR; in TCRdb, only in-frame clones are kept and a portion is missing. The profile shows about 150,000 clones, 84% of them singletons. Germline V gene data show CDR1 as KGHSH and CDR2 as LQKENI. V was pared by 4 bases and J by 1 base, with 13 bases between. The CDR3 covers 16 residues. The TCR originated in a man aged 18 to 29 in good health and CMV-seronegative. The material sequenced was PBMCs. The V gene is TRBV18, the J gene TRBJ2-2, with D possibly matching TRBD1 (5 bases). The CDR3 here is CASSRSQGLNTGELFF. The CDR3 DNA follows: TGTGCCAGCTCACGCTCTCAGGGCCTGAACACCGGGGAGCTGTTTTTT.